A selection of T cell receptor beta chains follows, all from one sample in a study of shared clonotypes between healthy human individuals. Repertoires were generated with immunoSEQ multiplex PCR, while TCRdb's copy carries only in-frame clones and drops some. The table shows nearly 2 million clones, with just under 95% occurring only once. The sequenced sample consisted of naive CD8+ T cells sorted from blood. These receptors were collected from a man aged 18-30 years in good health. Each CDR3 is given with its conserved first and last residue. The D gene is left open where the match is weak. Clone size, where shown, is once, few, many, or a class for clones that have expanded.

J gene | CDR3 length | D gene | clone size | V gene | CDR3 DNA | CDR3 protein
TRBJ1-1 | 15 | - | - | TRBV6-1 | TGTGCCAGCAGTGAGACAGGTTGGTTGAACACTGAAGCTTTCTTT | CASSETGWLNTEAFF
TRBJ2-7 | 13 | TRBD1 | - | TRBV19 | TGTGCCAGTAGTCGGGACAGCTCCTACGAGCAGTACTTC | CASSRDSSYEQYF
TRBJ2-1 | 16 | TRBD2 | - | TRBV4-2 | TGTGCCAGCAGCCACGCACTAGCGGGAGGGATCAATGAGCAGTTCTTC | CASSHALAGGINEQFF
TRBJ1-4 | 13 | TRBD1 | - | TRBV30 | TGTGCCTGTAACGACAGGGGGAATGAAAAACTGTTTTTT | CACNDRGNEKLFF
TRBJ2-7 | 13 | TRBD1 | - | TRBV7-9 | TGTGCCAGCAGCGCGAACACAGGGGCCGAGCAGTACTTC | CASSANTGAEQYF
TRBJ2-7 | 16 | TRBD1 | - | TRBV4-1 | TGCGCCAGCAGCCAACCGGACAGGGGGGTCCCCTACGAGCAGTACTTC | CASSQPDRGVPYEQYF
TRBJ2-5 | 17 | TRBD2 | - | TRBV5-4 | TGTGCCAGCAGCCCGGGACTAGCGGGAGGCCCAGGAGAGACCCAGTACTTC | CASSPGLAGGPGETQYF
TRBJ1-4 | 15 | - | - | TRBV13 | TGTGCCAGCAGCTCCAGGGCTGCAACTAATGAAAAACTGTTTTTT | CASSSRAATNEKLFF
TRBJ2-3 | 13 | - | - | TRBV7-9 | TGTGCCAGCAGCTTAGTTAGCACAGATACGCAGTATTTT | CASSLVSTDTQYF
TRBJ1-1 | 16 | - | - | TRBV4-1 | TGCGCCAGCAGCCAAGATCATGGAGGGGAGATGGCTGAAGCTTTCTTT | CASSQDHGGEMAEAFF
TRBJ2-3 | 19 | TRBD1 | - | TRBV4-2 | TGTGCCAGCAGCCAAGATCTTTTTCCTGGGGACAGGGCAACAGATACGCAGTATTTT | CASSQDLFPGDRATDTQYF
TRBJ2-1 | 19 | TRBD2 | - | TRBV5-1 | TGCGCCAGCAGCTCGGATATCGGGACTAGCCTCTTCCAGTCCATTGAGCAGTTCTTC | CASSSDIGTSLFQSIEQFF
TRBJ2-7 | 11 | - | - | TRBV27 | TGTGCCAGCAGTTTTTCCGACGAGCAGTACTTC | CASSFSDEQYF
TRBJ2-3 | 15 | - | once | TRBV30 | TGTGCCTGGGCTGCTCAGCCGGGTAGCACAGATACGCAGTATTTT | CAWAAQPGSTDTQYF
TRBJ1-2 | 13 | - | - | TRBV5-5 | TGTGCCAGCAGCTCGACTGCAAACTATGGCTACACCTTC | CASSSTANYGYTF
TRBJ2-2 | 13 | - | - | TRBV4-2 | TGTGCCAGCAGCTACGGCGGGACCGGGGAGCTGTTTTTT | CASSYGGTGELFF
TRBJ2-5 | 15 | - | once | TRBV7-2 | TGTGCCAGCAGCTTAGCGGGATGGCGGCAAGAGACCCAGTACTTC | CASSLAGWRQETQYF
TRBJ2-7 | 14 | - | - | TRBV4-1 | TGCGCCAGCAGTCAGAAGTATGGTTCCTACGAGCAGTACTTC | CASSQKYGSYEQYF